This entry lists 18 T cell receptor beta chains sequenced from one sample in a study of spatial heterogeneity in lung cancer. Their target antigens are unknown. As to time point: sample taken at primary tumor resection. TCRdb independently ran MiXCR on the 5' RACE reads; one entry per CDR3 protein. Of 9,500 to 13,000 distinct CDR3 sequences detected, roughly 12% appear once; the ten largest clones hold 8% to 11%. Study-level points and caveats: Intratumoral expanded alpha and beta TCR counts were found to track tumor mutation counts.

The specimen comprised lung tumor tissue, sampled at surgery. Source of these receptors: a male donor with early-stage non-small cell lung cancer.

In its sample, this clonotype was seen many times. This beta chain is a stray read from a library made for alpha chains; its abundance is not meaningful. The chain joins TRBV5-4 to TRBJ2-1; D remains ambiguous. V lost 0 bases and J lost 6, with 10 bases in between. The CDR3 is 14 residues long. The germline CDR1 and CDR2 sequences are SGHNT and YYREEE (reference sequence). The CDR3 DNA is TGTGCCAGCAGCTTGGCCAAGCTAGTCAATGAGCAGTTCTTC. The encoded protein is CASSLAKLVNEQFF. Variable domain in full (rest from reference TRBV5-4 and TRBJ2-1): ETGVTQSPTHLIKTRGQQVTLRCSSQSGHNTVSWYQQALGQGPQFIFQYYREEENGRGNFPPRFSGLQFPNYSSELNVNALELDDSALYLCASSLAKLVNEQFFGPGTRLTVL.

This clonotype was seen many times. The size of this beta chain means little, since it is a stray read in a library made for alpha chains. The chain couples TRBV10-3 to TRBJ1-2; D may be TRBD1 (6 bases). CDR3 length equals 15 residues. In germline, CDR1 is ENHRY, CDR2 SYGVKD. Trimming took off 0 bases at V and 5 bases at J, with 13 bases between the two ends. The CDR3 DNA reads TGTGCCATCAGTGAGTCCCCGGGGGCACCTTATGGCTACACCTTC. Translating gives CAISESPGAPYGYTF.

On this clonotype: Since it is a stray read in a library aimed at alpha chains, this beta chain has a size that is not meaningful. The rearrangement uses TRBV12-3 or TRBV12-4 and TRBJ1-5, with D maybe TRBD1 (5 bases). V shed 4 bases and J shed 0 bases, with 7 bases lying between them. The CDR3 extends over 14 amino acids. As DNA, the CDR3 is TGTGCCAGCAGTTCAGGGCGTAGCAATCAGCCCCAGCATTTT. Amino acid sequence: CASSSGRSNQPQHF.

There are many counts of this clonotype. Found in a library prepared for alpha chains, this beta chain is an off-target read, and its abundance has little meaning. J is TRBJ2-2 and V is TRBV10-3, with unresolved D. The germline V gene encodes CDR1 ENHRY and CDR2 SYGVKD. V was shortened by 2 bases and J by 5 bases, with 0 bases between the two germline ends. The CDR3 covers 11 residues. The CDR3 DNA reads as TGTGCCATCAGTGAGACCGGGGAGCTGTTTTTT. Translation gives CAISETGELFF.

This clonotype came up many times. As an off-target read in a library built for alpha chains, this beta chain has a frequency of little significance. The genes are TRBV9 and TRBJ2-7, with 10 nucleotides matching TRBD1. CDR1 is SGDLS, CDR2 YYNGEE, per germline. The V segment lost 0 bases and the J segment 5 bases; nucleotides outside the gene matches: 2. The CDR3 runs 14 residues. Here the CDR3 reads CASSVGQGADEQYF. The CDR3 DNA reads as TGTGCCAGCAGCGTAGGACAGGGGGCCGACGAGCAGTACTTC.

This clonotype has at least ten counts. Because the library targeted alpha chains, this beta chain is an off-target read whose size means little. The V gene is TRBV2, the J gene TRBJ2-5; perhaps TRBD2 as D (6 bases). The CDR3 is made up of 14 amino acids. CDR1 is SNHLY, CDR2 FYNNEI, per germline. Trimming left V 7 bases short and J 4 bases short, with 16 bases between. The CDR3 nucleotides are TGTGCCAGCATCGGGACTTACAACGGAGAGACCCAGTACTTC. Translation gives CASIGTYNGETQYF. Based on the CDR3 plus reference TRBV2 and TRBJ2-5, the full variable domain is EPEVTQTPSHQVTQMGQEVILRCVPISNHLYFYWYRQILGQKVEFLVSFYNNEISEKSEIFDDQFSVERPDGSNFTLKIRSTKLEDSAMYFCASIGTYNGETQYFGPGTRLLVL.

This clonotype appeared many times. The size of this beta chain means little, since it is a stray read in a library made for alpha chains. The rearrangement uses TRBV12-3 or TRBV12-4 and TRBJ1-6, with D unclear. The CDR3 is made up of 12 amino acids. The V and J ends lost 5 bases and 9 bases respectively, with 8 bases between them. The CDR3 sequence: CASSMDRSPLHF. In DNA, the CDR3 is TGTGCCAGCAGTATGGATCGTTCACCCCTCCACTTT.

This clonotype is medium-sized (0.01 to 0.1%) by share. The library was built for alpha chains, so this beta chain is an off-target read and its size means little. CDR3 in DNA: TGTGCCAGCAGCTCAACGGCCCTCTCTGGAAACACCATATATTTT. This codes for CASSSTALSGNTIYF. V gene TRBV7-9 combines with J gene TRBJ1-3; the D is unclear. The CDR3 has 15 residues. V was trimmed by 4 bases and J by 0 bases, leaving 10 bases between them. Germline assignment: CDR1 SEHNR and CDR2 FQNEAQ (reference sequence).

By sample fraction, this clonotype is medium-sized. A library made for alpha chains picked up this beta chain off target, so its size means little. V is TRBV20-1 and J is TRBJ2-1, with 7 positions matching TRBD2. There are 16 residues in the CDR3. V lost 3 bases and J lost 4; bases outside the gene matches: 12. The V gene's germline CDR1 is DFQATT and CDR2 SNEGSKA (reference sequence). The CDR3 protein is CSASKVGGRTYNEQFF. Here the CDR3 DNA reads TGCAGTGCTAGTAAGGTTGGCGGGAGAACGTACAATGAGCAGTTCTTC.

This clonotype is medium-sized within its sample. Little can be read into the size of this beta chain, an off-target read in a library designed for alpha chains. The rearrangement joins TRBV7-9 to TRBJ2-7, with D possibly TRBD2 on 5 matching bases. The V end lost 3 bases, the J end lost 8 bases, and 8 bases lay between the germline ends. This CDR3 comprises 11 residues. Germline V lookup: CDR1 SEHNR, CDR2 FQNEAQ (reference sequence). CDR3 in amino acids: CASSFPGKQYF. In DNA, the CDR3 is TGTGCCAGCAGCTTTCCGGGAAAGCAGTACTTC.

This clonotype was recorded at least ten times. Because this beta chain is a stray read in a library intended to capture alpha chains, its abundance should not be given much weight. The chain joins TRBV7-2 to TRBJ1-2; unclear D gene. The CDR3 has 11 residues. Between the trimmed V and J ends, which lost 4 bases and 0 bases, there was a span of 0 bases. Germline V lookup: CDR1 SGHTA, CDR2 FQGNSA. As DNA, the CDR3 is TGTGCCAGCAGCTCTAACTATGGCTACACCTTC. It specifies CASSSNYGYTF.

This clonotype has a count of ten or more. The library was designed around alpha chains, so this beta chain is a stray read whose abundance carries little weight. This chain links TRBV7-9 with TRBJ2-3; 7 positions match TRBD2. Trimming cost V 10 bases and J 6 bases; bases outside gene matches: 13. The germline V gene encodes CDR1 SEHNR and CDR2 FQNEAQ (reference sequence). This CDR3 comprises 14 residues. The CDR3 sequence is CATYGLGTWDTQYF. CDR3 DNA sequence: TGTGCCACCTACGGACTAGGGACTTGGGATACGCAGTATTTT.

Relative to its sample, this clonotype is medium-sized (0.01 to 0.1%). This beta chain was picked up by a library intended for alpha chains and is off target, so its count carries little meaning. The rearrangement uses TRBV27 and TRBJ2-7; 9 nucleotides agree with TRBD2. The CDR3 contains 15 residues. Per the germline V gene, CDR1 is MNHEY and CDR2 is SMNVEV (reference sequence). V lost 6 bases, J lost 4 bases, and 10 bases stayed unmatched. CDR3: CASRKKAGGLYEQYF. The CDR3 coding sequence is TGTGCCAGCAGAAAGAAAGCGGGAGGCCTATACGAGCAGTACTTC.

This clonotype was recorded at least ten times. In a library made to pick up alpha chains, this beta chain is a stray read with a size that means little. The CDR3 DNA follows: TGCGCCAGCAGCTTGGTGACAGGGGGTGTAGGTACGCAGTATTTT. It yields the protein CASSLVTGGVGTQYF. The gene calls are TRBV5-1 and TRBJ2-3; 9 nucleotides line up with TRBD1. The length of the CDR3 is 15 residues. Germline lookup yields CDR1 SGHRS and CDR2 YFSETQ. V lost 0 bases to trimming and J lost 8 bases; unmatched junction nucleotides: 7.

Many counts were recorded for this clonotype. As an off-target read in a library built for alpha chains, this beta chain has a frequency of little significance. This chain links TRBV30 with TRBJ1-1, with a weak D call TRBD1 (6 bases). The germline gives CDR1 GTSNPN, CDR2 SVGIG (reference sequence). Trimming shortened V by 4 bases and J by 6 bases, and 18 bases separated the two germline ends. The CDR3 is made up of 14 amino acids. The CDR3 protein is CAWTQQGVRSEAFF. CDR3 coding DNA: TGTGCCTGGACCCAACAGGGTGTGAGATCTGAAGCTTTCTTT.

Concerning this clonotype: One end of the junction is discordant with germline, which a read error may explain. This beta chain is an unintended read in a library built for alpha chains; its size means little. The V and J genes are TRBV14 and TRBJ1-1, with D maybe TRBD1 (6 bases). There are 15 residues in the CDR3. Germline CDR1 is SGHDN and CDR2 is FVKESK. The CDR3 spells CASSQAGTLNTEAFF. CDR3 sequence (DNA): TGTGCCAGCAGTCAAGCCGGGACATTGAACACTGAAGCTTTCTTT.

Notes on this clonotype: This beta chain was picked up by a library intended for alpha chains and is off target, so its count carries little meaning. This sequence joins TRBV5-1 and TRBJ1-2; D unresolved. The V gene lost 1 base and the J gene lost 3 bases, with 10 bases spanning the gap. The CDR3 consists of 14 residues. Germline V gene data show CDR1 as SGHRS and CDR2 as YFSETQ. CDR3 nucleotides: TGCGCCAGCAGCTTGCTATCGGGAGACTATGGCTACACCTTC. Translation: CASSLLSGDYGYTF.

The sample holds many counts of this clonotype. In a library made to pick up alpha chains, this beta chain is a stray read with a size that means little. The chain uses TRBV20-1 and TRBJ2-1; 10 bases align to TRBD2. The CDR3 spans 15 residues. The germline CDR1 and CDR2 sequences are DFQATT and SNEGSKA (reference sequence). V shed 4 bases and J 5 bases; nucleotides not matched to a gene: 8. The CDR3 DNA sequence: TGCAGTGCTAACAGCGGGAGGGCCTGGGACAATGAGCAGTTCTTC. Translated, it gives CSANSGRAWDNEQFF.